The 28 T cell receptor beta chains given below trace back to one sample, sequenced in a study of CD8 T cells in Susac syndrome. Random-hexamer reverse transcription was applied to roughly 0.45 to 1 ug RNA. TCRdb independently ran MiXCR on the immunoSEQ multiplex PCR reads; one entry per CDR3 protein. The sample consists of some 130,000 distinct CDR3 sequences, 95% of them appearing once. The sequenced material came from CD8+ T cells from PBMCs. The source is a human donor with Susac syndrome.

The chain uses TRBV18 and TRBJ2-4, with TRBD1 matching over 7 bases. V shed 4 bases and J 7 bases; nucleotides not matched to a gene: 10. CDR3 size: 15 residues. Germline lookup yields CDR1 KGHSH and CDR2 LQKENI. The CDR3 DNA reads TGTGCCAGCTCACGCGTAAGGCAGGGGGTTAACATTCAGTACTTC. It yields the protein CASSRVRQGVNIQYF.

The V and J genes are TRBV11-1 and TRBJ2-3; no firm D call. V lost 4 bases and J 2 bases, leaving 19 bases between the germline ends. The CDR3 is 17 amino acids. CDR1 and CDR2 (germline): SGHAT, FQDESV (reference sequence). Written as DNA, the CDR3 is TGTGCCAGCAGCTCCAACCCCGTTACCCACTACACAGATACGCAGTATTTT. As protein: CASSSNPVTHYTDTQYF. The complete variable domain, with remaining parts taken from reference TRBV11-1 and TRBJ2-3, reads EAEVAQSPRYKITEKSQAVAFWCDPISGHATLYWYRQILGQGPELLVQFQDESVVDDSQLPKDRFSAERLKGVDSTLKIQPAELGDSAMYLCASSSNPVTHYTDTQYFGPGTRLTVL.

The rearrangement joins TRBV3-1 to TRBJ2-7, with 10 bases aligning to TRBD2. CDR3 length: 20 amino acids. Germline V gene sequence: CDR1 LGHDT, CDR2 YNNKEL (reference sequence). V lost 0 bases, J lost 0 bases, and 14 bases stayed unmatched. CDR3 sequence (DNA): TGTGCCAGCAGCCAAGAGAATGGGAAAACTAGCGGGGTGAGCTCCTACGAGCAGTACTTC. Its protein product is CASSQENGKTSGVSSYEQYF.

The chain carries TRBV12-3 or TRBV12-4 and TRBJ2-5; D call uncertain. This CDR3 is 14 amino acids long. The ends were cut back, 1 base at V and 6 bases at J, with 12 bases in the middle. The CDR3 here is CASSLGPGRQTQYF. The CDR3 DNA is TGTGCCAGCAGTTTAGGCCCCGGTCGACAGACCCAGTACTTC.

The gene calls are TRBV10-3 and TRBJ2-1, with D possibly matching TRBD1 (6 bases). Germline lookup yields CDR1 ENHRY and CDR2 SYGVKD. The CDR3 has 15 residues. The ends were cut back, 5 bases at V and 0 bases at J, with 11 bases in the middle. This chain's CDR3 is CAISQDRSSYNEQFF. The CDR3 DNA reads TGTGCCATCAGTCAGGACAGAAGCTCCTACAATGAGCAGTTCTTC.

CDR3 nucleotide sequence: TGTGCCAGCAGCGTAGCTGGAAAGGGGGCGGATGAGCAGTACTTC. This codes for CASSVAGKGADEQYF. V usage is TRBV9 and J usage is TRBJ2-7; 7 nucleotides line up with TRBD1. Germline values: CDR1 SGDLS, CDR2 YYNGEE. The CDR3 totals 15 residues. V shed 0 bases, J shed 7 bases, and the junction held 10 bases outside the gene matches.

This clonotype has only one observation. The genes are TRBV9 and TRBJ1-1; possibly TRBD1 for D (5 bases). The length of the CDR3 is 14 residues. Germline CDR1 reads SGDLS; CDR2 reads YYNGEE. V lost 3 bases and J 12 bases, leaving 21 bases between the germline ends. This chain's CDR3 is CASSARGTPEKPFF. The DNA for the CDR3 is TGTGCCAGCAGCGCCCGAGGGACCCCGGAGAAGCCTTTCTTT. The full variable domain, rest sourced from reference TRBV9 and TRBJ1-1, is DSGVTQTPKHLITATGQRVTLRCSPRSGDLSVYWYQQSLDQGLQFLIQYYNGEERAKGNILERFSAQQFPDLHSELNLSSLELGDSALYFCASSARGTPEKPFFGQGTRLTVV.

This clonotype was counted once. The V and J genes are TRBV4-1 and TRBJ1-1; no definite D call. V was pared by 3 bases and J by 7 bases, with 6 bases between. CDR1 is MGHRA, CDR2 YSYEKL, per germline. The CDR3 is 11 amino acids. CDR3 amino acids: CASSHLNEAFF. CDR3 DNA sequence: TGCGCCAGCAGCCACCTTAATGAAGCTTTCTTT.

V usage is TRBV5-6 and J usage is TRBJ2-7; D not certain. This CDR3 is built from 13 residues. Germline V gene sequence: CDR1 SGHDT, CDR2 YYEEEE. The V gene lost 1 base and the J gene lost 5 bases, with 10 bases spanning the gap. The chain's CDR3 is CASSLTTRHEQYF. The CDR3 DNA is TGTGCCAGCAGCTTGACGACGAGACACGAGCAGTACTTC.

The chain recombines TRBV7-9 with TRBJ2-1; the D is unclear. This CDR3 has 15 amino acids. Germline CDR1 SEHNR, CDR2 FQNEAQ (reference sequence). Trimming removed 5 bases at V and 5 bases at J, with 16 bases between. Here the CDR3 reads CASSPPEDLHNEQFF. The CDR3 DNA reads TGTGCCAGCAGCCCCCCAGAGGACCTTCACAATGAGCAGTTCTTC. Full variable domain (remainder filled in from reference TRBV7-9 and TRBJ2-1): DTGVSQNPRHKITKRGQNVTFRCDPISEHNRLYWYRQTLGQGPEFLTYFQNEAQLEKSRLLSDRFSAERPKGSFSTLEIQRTEQGDSAMYLCASSPPEDLHNEQFFGPGTRLTVL.

The chain combines TRBV4-1 with TRBJ2-2; D remains unclear. V was clipped by 1 base and J by 3 bases, with 18 bases between them. Germline-derived CDR1 and CDR2 are MGHRA and YSYEKL. The CDR3 spans 18 residues. As DNA, the CDR3 is TGCGCCAGCAGCCAAGGGGGTGGCGCTCGAAGGGACACCGGGGAGCTGTTTTTT. This translates into CASSQGGGARRDTGELFF.

The chain employs TRBV5-6 and TRBJ2-5; the D gene is possibly TRBD2 (6 bases). The CDR3 is 15 residues long. V shed 2 bases and J shed 5 bases, with 16 bases lying between them. The germline V gene has CDR1 SGHDT and CDR2 YYEEEE. CDR3 sequence reads: CASSLLTWEDETQYF. The CDR3 DNA follows: TGTGCCAGCAGCTTATTAACTTGGGAGGATGAGACCCAGTACTTC.

Only one count was recorded for this clonotype. The V and J genes are TRBV6-2 or TRBV6-3 and TRBJ2-1, with D maybe TRBD2 (6 bases). The CDR3 has 14 amino acids. V lost 8 bases and J 7 bases, leaving 18 bases between the germline ends. Germline loops: CDR1 MNHEY, CDR2 SVGEGT. CDR3 in amino acids: CASEVAGPINEQFF. CDR3 bases: TGTGCCAGCGAAGTGGCGGGACCTATTAATGAGCAGTTCTTC.

The DNA for the CDR3 is TGCGCCAGCAGCTCGACAGGGGGCGAATACACAGATACGCAGTATTTT. Translating it yields CASSSTGGEYTDTQYF. This chain uses TRBV5-1 with TRBJ2-3, with 10 bases matching TRBD1. V dropped 3 bases and J dropped 2; count of bases not matched to a gene: 6. Germline-derived CDR1 and CDR2 are SGHRS and YFSETQ. The CDR3 contains 16 residues.

This clonotype appeared a single time. The J gene is TRBJ2-5, the V gene TRBV24-1, with TRBD1 matching 8 bases. The CDR3 is made up of 15 amino acids. Germline assignment: CDR1 KGHDR and CDR2 SFDVKD. The V and J ends lost 4 bases and 4 bases, in that order; junction bases with no gene match: 7. The DNA for the CDR3 is TGTGCCACCAGTGAGTCCCAGGGGGCCGGAGAGACCCAGTACTTC. Translation gives CATSESQGAGETQYF.

The chain carries TRBV4-1 and TRBJ2-3; D could derive from TRBD1 or TRBD2 (5 bases each). CDR3 length: 14 residues. Per germline, CDR1 MGHRA and CDR2 YSYEKL. The V and J ends lost 4 bases and 7 bases respectively, with 15 bases between them. CDR3 bases: TGCGCCAGCAGCCTATCACTCGGGACCTATACGCAGTATTTT. This gives the protein CASSLSLGTYTQYF.

The rearrangement uses TRBV4-1 and TRBJ2-7; maybe TRBD1 (5 bases). Trimming took 4 bases from V and 1 from J, leaving 14 bases between them. The CDR3 is 15 residues long. Germline V gene data show CDR1 as MGHRA and CDR2 as YSYEKL. CDR3 in DNA: TGCGCCAGCAGCCCAACGGACATCCGTTCCTACGAGCAGTACTTC. Protein: CASSPTDIRSYEQYF.

V and J are TRBV4-1 and TRBJ2-5, with D perhaps TRBD2 (5 bases). V gave up 0 bases and J gave up 1 base, with 9 bases separating them. The CDR3 has 15 residues. Germline values: CDR1 MGHRA, CDR2 YSYEKL. The CDR3, as DNA: TGCGCCAGCAGCCAAGATCCCAGCGGCCAAGAGACCCAGTACTTC. Encoded protein: CASSQDPSGQETQYF.

This chain joins TRBV11-2 and TRBJ2-7; D ambiguous. The ends were cut back, 5 bases at V and 2 bases at J, with 1 base in the middle. This CDR3 region has 10 residues. Per the germline V gene, CDR1 is SGHAT and CDR2 is FQNNGV. DNA of the CDR3: TGTGCCAGCAGCGCCTACGAGCAGTACTTC. The encoded protein is CASSAYEQYF. The full variable domain, completed using reference TRBV11-2 and TRBJ2-7, is EAGVAQSPRYKIIEKRQSVAFWCNPISGHATLYWYQQILGQGPKLLIQFQNNGVVDDSQLPKDRFSAERLKGVDSTLKIQPAKLEDSAVYLCASSAYEQYFGPGTRLTVT.

This clonotype was counted once. The gene calls are TRBV19 and TRBJ2-1; D gene uncertain. Germline V gives CDR1 LNHDA, CDR2 SQIVND (reference sequence). The CDR3 sequence is 14 residues long. Trimming pared 6 bases from V and 2 bases from J, leaving 11 bases between. The CDR3 sequence: CASSPDLPYNEQFF. CDR3 coding DNA: TGTGCCAGTAGCCCAGACTTACCCTACAATGAGCAGTTCTTC.

The chain combines TRBV29-1 with TRBJ1-4, with D unclear. The CDR3 consists of 12 residues. Per the germline V gene, CDR1 is SQVTM and CDR2 is ANQGSEA. V was clipped by 4 bases and J by 8 bases, with 11 bases between them. In nucleotides, the CDR3 is TGCAGCGTTGTAGAACCCGACGAAAAACTGTTTTTT. Encoded protein: CSVVEPDEKLFF.

This clonotype was observed once. The CDR3 sequence: CASSWGTASYEQYF. The DNA of the CDR3 is TGTGCCAGCTCTTGGGGGACGGCCTCCTACGAGCAGTACTTC. The gene calls are TRBV18 and TRBJ2-7; either TRBD1 or TRBD2 may fit D (5 bases each). V dropped 6 bases and J dropped 0 bases, with 12 bases sitting between them. This CDR3 comprises 14 residues. The germline gives CDR1 KGHSH, CDR2 LQKENI.

The chain recombines TRBV15 with TRBJ1-5; D not resolved. V lost 8 bases to trimming and J lost 8 bases, with 13 bases between them. Germline CDR1 is LNHNV and CDR2 is YYDKDF (reference sequence). CDR3 length: 12 residues. The CDR3 here is CATSSLPEPQHF. The CDR3 DNA reads as TGTGCCACCTCCTCCCTACCTGAGCCCCAGCATTTT.

The V and J genes are TRBV2 and TRBJ2-7; D is perhaps TRBD2 (6 bases). The V and J ends lost 3 bases and 2 bases respectively, with 11 bases between them. The CDR3 is 14 residues long. CDR1 and CDR2 (germline): SNHLY, FYNNEI. The CDR3 coding sequence is TGTGCCAGCAGTGATAAGACTAGGGCCTACGAGCAGTACTTC. It is translated as CASSDKTRAYEQYF. The full variable domain, completed using reference TRBV2 and TRBJ2-7, is EPEVTQTPSHQVTQMGQEVILRCVPISNHLYFYWYRQILGQKVEFLVSFYNNEISEKSEIFDDQFSVERPDGSNFTLKIRSTKLEDSAMYFCASSDKTRAYEQYFGPGTRLTVT.

The rearrangement uses TRBV9 and TRBJ2-3, with 7 positions matching TRBD1. Germline values: CDR1 SGDLS, CDR2 YYNGEE. The CDR3 runs to 16 residues. Losses at the gene ends were 3 bases for V and 0 bases for J; bases not matched to a gene: 7. The CDR3 loop is CASSAPGQLSTDTQYF. CDR3 bases: TGTGCCAGCAGCGCACCGGGACAGCTAAGCACAGATACGCAGTATTTT.

This rearrangement joins TRBV5-1 to TRBJ2-5; D is possibly TRBD1 or TRBD2 (5 bases each). The CDR3 runs to 15 residues. Germline loops: CDR1 SGHRS, CDR2 YFSETQ. Deletions cut 6 bases from V and 5 bases from J, with 20 bases between. The DNA for the CDR3 is TGCGCCAGCACCCCCGGGACCAGCTCGGGGGAGACCCAGTACTTC. The encoded protein is CASTPGTSSGETQYF.

The chain recombines TRBV29-1 with TRBJ2-3; D unresolved. Germline CDR1 reads SQVTM; CDR2 reads ANQGSEA. Trimming took 2 bases from V and 2 from J, leaving 2 bases between them. The CDR3 is made up of 11 amino acids. DNA for the CDR3: TGCAGCGTTGAAATCACAGATACGCAGTATTTT. Protein: CSVEITDTQYF.

The table lists this clonotype with a count of one. The rearrangement uses TRBV3-1 and TRBJ1-1; unclear D gene. The CDR3 totals 14 residues. Per the germline V gene, CDR1 is LGHDT and CDR2 is YNNKEL (reference sequence). V dropped 4 bases and J dropped 5 bases, with 14 bases sitting between them. CDR3 in amino acids: CASSLTGSRTEAFF. The DNA of the CDR3 is TGTGCCAGCAGCCTTACGGGGTCACGGACTGAAGCTTTCTTT.